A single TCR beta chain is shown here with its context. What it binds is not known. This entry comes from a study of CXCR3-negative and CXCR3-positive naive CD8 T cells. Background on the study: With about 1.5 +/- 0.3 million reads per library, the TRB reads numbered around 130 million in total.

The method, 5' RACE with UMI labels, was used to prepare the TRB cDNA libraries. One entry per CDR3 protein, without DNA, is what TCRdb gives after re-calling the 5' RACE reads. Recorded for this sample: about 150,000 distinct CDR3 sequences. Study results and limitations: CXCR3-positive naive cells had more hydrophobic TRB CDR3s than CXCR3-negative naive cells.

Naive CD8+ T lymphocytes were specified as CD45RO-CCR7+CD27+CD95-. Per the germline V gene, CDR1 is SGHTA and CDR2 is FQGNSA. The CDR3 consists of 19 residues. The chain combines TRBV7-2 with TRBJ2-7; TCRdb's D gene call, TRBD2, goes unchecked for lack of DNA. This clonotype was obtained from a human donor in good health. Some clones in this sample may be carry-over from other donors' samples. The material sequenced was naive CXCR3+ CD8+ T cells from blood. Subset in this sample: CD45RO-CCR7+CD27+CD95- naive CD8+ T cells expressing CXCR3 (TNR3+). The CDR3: CASSLPGTSGGRSSYEQYF.